This is a list of T cell receptor beta chains from one sample in a study of blood T cell repertoires in COVID-19. TCRdb's copy holds only in-frame clones and misses some; the assay was immunoSEQ multiplex PCR. Among 240,000 or so clones listed, approximately 83% were seen once. What was sequenced was peripheral blood. These receptors came from a woman aged 25 to 39 who had recovered from COVID-19. Both conserved end residues are part of each CDR3. D genes are given only for firm matches. Clone size is shown for a subset of rows, as once, few, many or a class of expanded clone.

few TRBD2 TRBJ2-3 TRBV7-2 TGTGCCAGCAGCTCCACCGGGACTAGTAAACAGTATTTT CASSSTGTSKQYF
. . TRBJ2-5 TRBV5-6 TGTGCCAGCAGCTTGATGGTCCCATTAATAGGACAGAAGGGGGAGACCCAGTACTTC CASSLMVPLIGQKGETQYF
. . TRBJ2-5 TRBV5-1 TGCGCCAGCAGCTTGGTCCAGGGTAAGAGGACCCAGTACTTC CASSLVQGKRTQYF
. . TRBJ2-7 TRBV4-1 TGCGCCAGCAGCCAAGCCTGGGGGGGCTTATACGAGCAGTACTTC CASSQAWGGLYEQYF
once . TRBJ2-5 TRBV2 TGTGCCAGCAGTCATACAGGGAGTGGCCAAGAGACCCAGTACTTC CASSHTGSGQETQYF
. . TRBJ1-3 TRBV29-1 TGCAGCGTTGAAGATCCGGAGGGAGGAACTGGAAACACCATATATTTT CSVEDPEGGTGNTIYF
many . TRBJ2-2 TRBV7-8 TGTGCCAGCAGCCCTGACAGGAACACCGGGGAGCTGTTTTTT CASSPDRNTGELFF
. . TRBJ1-5 TRBV7-2 TGTGCCAGCGCGCCGAATAGCAATCAGCCCCAGCATTTT CASAPNSNQPQHF
. TRBD2 TRBJ2-7 TRBV7-9 TGTGCCAGCAGCTTACTAGCGGGGGAGACCTACGAGCAGTACTTC CASSLLAGETYEQYF
. TRBD1 TRBJ1-1 TRBV15 TGTGCCACCAGATCCGGGACAGAGAACACTGAAGCTTTCTTT CATRSGTENTEAFF
. TRBD1 TRBJ2-2 TRBV6-2/TRBV6-3 TGTGCCAGCAGTTACCCCACTACAGGGGGCCTCAACACCGGGGAGCTGTTTTTT CASSYPTTGGLNTGELFF
few TRBD2 TRBJ2-2 TRBV5-1 TGCGCCAGCAGCTTGGCCAGTTCTAGCGGAGCCCTTCACCGGGAGCTGTTTTTT CASSLASSSGALHRELFF
. . TRBJ2-7 TRBV28 TGTGCCAGCAGTTCATCAGGACTTGGCTCGGGCGACGAGCAGTACTTC CASSSSGLGSGDEQYF
. TRBD1 TRBJ2-7 TRBV7-2 TGTGCCAGCAGCACGTTCCGGGACAGAGGTTACTACGAGCAGTACTTC CASSTFRDRGYYEQYF
few . TRBJ1-6 TRBV2 TGTGCCAGCCGGGGGGACTATAATTCACCCCTCCACTTT CASRGDYNSPLHF
. TRBD2 TRBJ2-3 TRBV7-3 TGTGCCAGCAGCTATAGCGGGGGGCTCTCCACAGATACGCAGTATTTT CASSYSGGLSTDTQYF
. . TRBJ1-1 TRBV19 TGTGCCAGTACGGCCTTCAGGATAGCTGAAGCTTTCTTT CASTAFRIAEAFF
. . TRBJ1-3 TRBV7-5 TGTGTCAGAAGCTTAGCGCGTGACAGGCCGTCGGGAAACACCATATATTTT CVRSLARDRPSGNTIYF
. TRBD1 TRBJ1-5 TRBV27 TGTGCCAGCCGGACAGGGGGCTTCAATCAGCCCCAGCATTTT CASRTGGFNQPQHF
. . TRBJ1-5 TRBV27 TGTGCCAGCAGTTTTGTTGGGAGGGGATCCAATCAGCCCCAGCATTTT CASSFVGRGSNQPQHF
. TRBD2 TRBJ2-1 TRBV5-6 TGTGCCAGCAGCTTCCCGGCTAGCGGGGGGGCTAGTTCCTACAATGAGCAGTTCTTC CASSFPASGGASSYNEQFF
. . TRBJ2-1 TRBV5-1 TGCGCCAGTAACCGCAGGGACACCAACTACAATGAGCAGTTCTTC CASNRRDTNYNEQFF
. . TRBJ1-6 TRBV18 TGTGCCAGCTCACTAAACTCACTGAGCTCCTATAATTCACCCCTCCACTTT CASSLNSLSSYNSPLHF
. TRBD2 TRBJ2-7 TRBV5-1 TGCGCCAGCAGCTGGTCTAGGGGAGGGGTAGGGTACGAGCAGTACTTC CASSWSRGGVGYEQYF
. . TRBJ1-2 TRBV7-9 TGTGCCAGCAGCTTAAGCCCCAACTATGGCTACACCTTC CASSLSPNYGYTF
. . TRBJ2-2 TRBV7-2 TGTGCCAGCAGCCCGCAAGGGGGGGGCGGGGAGCTGTTTTTT CASSPQGGGGELFF
once . TRBJ1-1 TRBV7-3 TGTGCCAGCAGCCTAACTCACTACGGGGGTGGGAACACTGAAGCTTTCTTT CASSLTHYGGGNTEAFF
. TRBD2 TRBJ2-7 TRBV4-3 TGCGCCAGCAGCCAAGATCGTGGGCTAGCGGGGAAGGAGCAGTACTTC CASSQDRGLAGKEQYF
. TRBD1 TRBJ2-6 TRBV6-2/TRBV6-3 TGTGCCAGCAGTTACGGGACAGGGGGCGCTGGGGCCAACGTCCTGACTTTC CASSYGTGGAGANVLTF
. . TRBJ2-7 TRBV2 TGTGCCAGCAGTGAACCCCGTTACGAGCAGTACTTC CASSEPRYEQYF
. . TRBJ1-1 TRBV6-5 TGTGCGGCGGGGGAGGGCTCGGAAGCTTTCTTT CAAGEGSEAFF
. . TRBJ2-1 TRBV14 TGTGCCAGCAGCCAACGAGACAGCTCCGAGCAGTTCTTC CASSQRDSSEQFF
. . TRBJ1-3 TRBV29-1 TGCAGCGTCGAGGATTACCTCTCTGGAAACACCATATATTTT CSVEDYLSGNTIYF
. . TRBJ2-3 TRBV6-8 TGTGCCAGCAGTTGGGACTGTCCCCCAGATACGCAGTATTTT CASSWDCPPDTQYF
. TRBD1 TRBJ2-2 TRBV3-1/TRBV3-2 TGTGCCAGCAGCCAAATCCGGGACAGGGGCACCGGGGAGCTGTTTTTT CASSQIRDRGTGELFF
. TRBD1 TRBJ2-1 TRBV7-9 TGTGCCAGCAGCCACCAAACCCGACAGGGAGTAAGCTACAATGAGCAGTTCTTC CASSHQTRQGVSYNEQFF
. TRBD2 TRBJ2-1 TRBV2 TGTGCCAGCAGTTCGACTAGCGGGGGGGTGGATGAGCAGTTCTTC CASSSTSGGVDEQFF
. . TRBJ2-6 TRBV5-1 TGCGCCAGCAGGGACATCGCCCACTCTGGGGCCAACGTCCTGACTTTC CASRDIAHSGANVLTF
. . TRBJ1-6 TRBV6-5 TGTGCCAGCAGTTACGGGAGGCAGGGCGTCGGTTCACCCCTCCACTTT CASSYGRQGVGSPLHF
. . TRBJ1-1 TRBV18 TGTGCCACTGGGCAAGGAAACACTGAAGCTTTCTTT CATGQGNTEAFF
. . TRBJ1-6 TRBV15 TGTGCCACCAGCAGAGAAGGGGAGGATTCGTCACCCCTCCACTTT CATSREGEDSSPLHF
. TRBD2 TRBJ2-1 TRBV10-1 TGCGCCAGCTACGGGACTAGCGGGGGGGCCCGGGATGAGCAGTTCTTC CASYGTSGGARDEQFF
. . TRBJ2-7 TRBV4-1 TGCGCCAGCAGCCAAGAATACTTTTCGGGGATAAGCGAGCAGTACTTC CASSQEYFSGISEQYF
. . TRBJ2-3 TRBV11-2 TGTGCCAGCAGCTTAGGGACCCCGGGGATAGATACGCAGTATTTT CASSLGTPGIDTQYF
. TRBD1 TRBJ1-1 TRBV30 TGTGCCTGGAGTCTTAGGACAGGAAGGCGGAACACTGAAGCTTTCTTT CAWSLRTGRRNTEAFF
. . TRBJ2-7 TRBV6-4 TGTGCCAGCAGTGATCCGTGGGGCCCGCACTTC CASSDPWGPHF
few . TRBJ1-2 TRBV27 TGTGCCAGCGGGCGGATCGGGACAAACTATGGCTACACCTTC CASGRIGTNYGYTF
. . TRBJ2-3 TRBV9 TGTGCCAGCAGCGTAGGTACAGGGCAAACAGATACGCAGTATTTT CASSVGTGQTDTQYF
once TRBD2 TRBJ2-1 TRBV27 TGTGCCAGCAGTGCCCTGGGGGGGACTACTTACAATGAGCAGTTCTTC CASSALGGTTYNEQFF